This is a list of T cell receptor beta chains from one sample in a study of T-cell memory formation after mild COVID-19. TCRdb reprocessed the 5' RACE reads with MiXCR, giving one entry per CDR3 protein. The sample includes fewer than 700,000 distinct CDR3 sequences, under 20% seen only once; the top ten take approximately 12%. The sequenced material came from PBMCs or a T cell subset sorted from them (not recorded which). The receptors shown here come from an adult woman who had mild COVID-19 (a few samples of this study predate the infection). Cell type and time point are not known. CDR3s leave out the opening cysteine and the closing phenylalanine or tryptophan. The order of the fields is J gene, V gene, CDR3 protein.

TRBJ2-7 | TRBV5-1 | ASSLVSSGRSYEQY
TRBJ1-1 | TRBV18 | ASSSMLGVGVLKSEAF
TRBJ2-5 | TRBV6-1 | ASLPGPRGTQY
TRBJ2-1 | TRBV12-3/TRBV12-4 | ASSTYPKPLGRDEQF
TRBJ1-2 | TRBV29-1 | SVDEGGRRGYGYT
TRBJ1-2 | TRBV5-1 | ASSLESSTNYGYT
TRBJ2-4 | TRBV3-1 | ASSPELGIAKNIQY
TRBJ1-1 | TRBV7-9 | ASSYRTGDWGNTEAF
TRBJ2-2 | TRBV5-1 | ASSDGGRSNTGELF
TRBJ2-2 | TRBV6-5 | ASSPPWQGRETGELF
TRBJ2-3 | TRBV20-1 | SARDPFEGGAHTQY
TRBJ2-4 | TRBV6-2/TRBV6-3 | ASRSGTQAKNIQY
TRBJ1-5 | TRBV7-8 | ASSLLPGGNQPQH
TRBJ2-3 | TRBV4-3 | ASSQGLVGYTDTQY
TRBJ2-7 | TRBV6-5 | ASSTLDRPSYEQY
TRBJ2-1 | TRBV7-8 | ASSLIPSLENEQF
TRBJ2-7 | TRBV18 | ASSPLAPGQGSSNEQY
TRBJ1-2 | TRBV6-2/TRBV6-3 | ASSYLDGYT
TRBJ2-3 | TRBV7-8 | ASSNLRLGGTDTQY
TRBJ1-2 | TRBV11-2 | ASSLAWDRGPNDYGYT
TRBJ1-4 | TRBV27 | ASSFTRDNEKLF
TRBJ1-1 | TRBV12-3/TRBV12-4 | ASSRPDGQTEAF
TRBJ2-1 | TRBV7-3 | ASNPPRAWNEQF
TRBJ1-1 | TRBV4-1 | ASSPPGATNTEAF
TRBJ2-5 | TRBV2 | ASSEAGSTQY
TRBJ1-5 | TRBV5-6 | ASSLWAGYNQPQH
TRBJ1-1 | TRBV19 | ASSLKRQGNTEAF
TRBJ2-2 | TRBV30 | AWNLPSGELF
TRBJ2-2 | TRBV7-3 | ASSLRDRGAGELF
TRBJ2-7 | TRBV3-1 | ASSFRGATYEQY
TRBJ2-1 | TRBV7-2 | ASSLAREANEQF
TRBJ2-3 | TRBV24-1 | ATSLPGGQDTQY
TRBJ1-1 | TRBV18 | ASSPNGMNTEAF
TRBJ2-5 | TRBV12-3/TRBV12-4 | ASSLTGPQETQY
TRBJ2-7 | TRBV19 | ASSIRQAYEQY
TRBJ1-6 | TRBV5-6 | ASSVRDRDLPLH
TRBJ2-1 | TRBV14 | ASSQLYGDRYNEQF
TRBJ2-7 | TRBV25-1 | ASSEGLATYEQY
TRBJ1-2 | TRBV19 | ASSIFGGPSVDGYT
TRBJ1-1 | TRBV12-3/TRBV12-4 | ASSFTQNTEAF
TRBJ2-3 | TRBV20-1 | SARDLIAGGMDTQY
TRBJ1-5 | TRBV7-2 | ASSTRAGNQPQH
TRBJ1-1 | TRBV6-5 | ASSYAASGGRAF
TRBJ2-3 | TRBV11-3 | ASSLDRDTDTQY
TRBJ2-3 | TRBV9 | ASSESQLDTQY
TRBJ1-2 | TRBV6-2/TRBV6-3 | ASRLLPSDGYT
TRBJ2-1 | TRBV13 | ASSLGHLRGEQF
TRBJ2-3 | TRBV4-1 | ASSQDWSGARNTQY
TRBJ2-1 | TRBV14 | ASSQGTSGYNEQF
TRBJ2-7 | TRBV7-2 | ASSLDSGPKY
TRBJ2-7 | TRBV7-2 | ASSLAQGSGGEKY
TRBJ2-4 | TRBV7-8 | ASSLVAGRDKNIQY
TRBJ2-7 | TRBV12-3/TRBV12-4 | ASSHPGTVYEQY
TRBJ2-1 | TRBV27 | ASARIAGGPYNEQF
TRBJ2-1 | TRBV12-3/TRBV12-4 | ASSWRAGNEQF
TRBJ1-5 | TRBV6-5 | ASSYDSYQPQH
TRBJ1-1 | TRBV5-5 | AGSYQPSITEAF